The 6 T cell receptor beta chains given below trace back to one sample, sequenced in a study of technical replicates of blood from several donors. Here immunoSEQ multiplex PCR was the method, and the copy in TCRdb shows in-frame clones only, minus some. The sample has around 65,000 clones; approximately 86% are singletons. The material sequenced was PBMCs. All receptors come from a human donor in good health. Some clones in this sample may be carry-over from other donors' samples.

The V call is TRBV19, the J call TRBJ1-5; TRBD1 aligns across 10 bases. Germline trimming cut 2 bases from V and 2 bases from J; bases unmatched to any gene: 3. This CDR3 has 16 residues. CDR1 is LNHDA and CDR2 is SQIVND in the germline V gene (reference sequence). The CDR3 DNA is TGTGCCAGTAGTATATCCGGGACAGGGGGCAATCAGCCCCAGCATTTT. Translation gives CASSISGTGGNQPQHF.

The chain recombines TRBV7-6 with TRBJ2-2; perhaps TRBD2 as D (6 bases). Germline loops: CDR1 SGHVS, CDR2 FNYEAQ. The ends were cut back, 5 bases at V and 8 bases at J, with 21 bases in the middle. The CDR3 runs to 16 residues. CDR3 DNA sequence: TGTGCCAGCAGCCCTAGGCGGGACCCCCCCCCGGGGGAGCTGTTTTTT. It translates to CASSPRRDPPPGELFF.

The genes are TRBV5-1 and TRBJ2-5; a possible D gene is TRBD2 (6 bases). V dropped 5 bases and J dropped 1 base, with 18 bases sitting between them. The CDR3 runs 16 residues. Germline loops: CDR1 SGHRS, CDR2 YFSETQ. The CDR3 here is CASSPGVAASQETQYF. CDR3 nucleotide sequence: TGCGCCAGCAGTCCCGGGGTAGCGGCATCCCAAGAGACCCAGTACTTC.

V gene TRBV18 combines with J gene TRBJ2-3; D uncertain. This CDR3 comprises 13 residues. V lost 0 bases and J 10 bases, leaving 11 bases between the germline ends. Looked up from germline, CDR1 is KGHSH and CDR2 is LQKENI. The CDR3 DNA is TGTGCCAGCTCACCACCGCCCGCGCAGGCGCAGTATTTT. It yields the protein CASSPPPAQAQYF. The full variable domain, completed using reference TRBV18 and TRBJ2-3, is NAGVMQNPRHLVRRRGQEARLRCSPMKGHSHVYWYRQLPEEGLKFMVYLQKENIIDESGMPKERFSAEFPKEGPSILRIQQVVRGDSAAYFCASSPPPAQAQYFGPGTRLTVL.

This rearrangement joins TRBV7-9 to TRBJ2-7; TRBD2 matches at 15 bases. The V segment lost 5 bases and the J segment 7 bases; nucleotides outside the gene matches: 6. Per germline, CDR1 SEHNR and CDR2 FQNEAQ (reference sequence). CDR3 length: 15 amino acids. The CDR3 loop reads CASSPGTSGRYEQYF. The CDR3 region has the DNA TGTGCCAGCAGCCCCGGGACTAGCGGGAGGTATGAGCAGTACTTC.

In nucleotides, the CDR3 is TGTGCCAGGGGGAGGCAGACTAGCCGGTCCTACGAGCAGTACTTC. It is translated as CARGRQTSRSYEQYF. The chain links TRBV6-7 to TRBJ2-7; TRBD2 agrees at 7 bases. TRBV6-7 is assigned to the ORF class and has an uncertain function. The CDR3 contains 15 residues. Trimming cost V 9 bases and J 1 base; bases outside gene matches: 12.